Listed below are T cell receptor beta chains from one sample, sequenced in a study of memory CD4+ T cells and cytomegalovirus serostatus. The data were produced by immunoSEQ multiplex PCR, yet TCRdb's version contains in-frame clones alone and is incomplete. This table holds roughly 50,000 clones, under 90% found once. Material for sequencing was memory CD4+ T cells from blood. The receptors stem from an adult in good health and CMV-seronegative. Some clones in this sample may be carry-over from other donors' samples. Each CDR3 is given with its conserved first and last residue. Fields, in order: clone size, V gene, D gene, J gene, CDR3 protein, CDR3 DNA. D genes are given only for firm matches. The size of a clone is reported for some rows only, either as once, few or many, or as a class for expanded clones.

size: -; V: TRBV7-9; D: TRBD1; J: TRBJ1-1; CDR3: CASSDRQGATEAFF; DNA: TGTGCCAGCAGCGACCGACAGGGGGCCACTGAAGCTTTCTTT
size: -; V: TRBV29-1; D: -; J: TRBJ1-3; CDR3: CSVEGDGNTIYF; DNA: TGCAGCGTTGAGGGTGATGGAAACACCATATATTTT
size: -; V: TRBV29-1; D: -; J: TRBJ1-1; CDR3: CSVRPHGVRDTEAFF; DNA: TGCAGCGTGAGGCCACATGGGGTTCGAGACACTGAAGCTTTCTTT
size: -; V: TRBV6-1; D: -; J: TRBJ2-2; CDR3: CASSEFQSNTGELFF; DNA: TGTGCCAGCAGTGAATTCCAGTCGAACACCGGGGAGCTGTTTTTT
size: -; V: TRBV27; D: TRBD1; J: TRBJ1-4; CDR3: CASSSGQGALIEKLFF; DNA: TGTGCCAGCAGTTCCGGACAGGGGGCGCTCATTGAAAAACTGTTTTTT
size: -; V: TRBV28; D: -; J: TRBJ2-6; CDR3: CASSLLRTSGANVLTF; DNA: TGTGCCAGCAGTTTACTTCGAACCTCTGGGGCCAACGTCCTGACTTTC
size: -; V: TRBV27; D: -; J: TRBJ1-1; CDR3: CASRTTGGGLVNTEAFF; DNA: TGTGCCAGTCGAACAACGGGGGGAGGGCTTGTGAACACTGAAGCTTTCTTT
size: -; V: TRBV27; D: -; J: TRBJ1-1; CDR3: CASSLSIRNTEAFF; DNA: TGTGCCAGCAGTTTATCGATCAGGAACACTGAAGCTTTCTTT
size: once; V: TRBV10-2; D: -; J: TRBJ1-5; CDR3: CASSESGHLYSNQPQHF; DNA: TGCGCCAGCAGTGAGTCTGGACACCTATATAGCAATCAGCCCCAGCATTTT
size: few; V: TRBV7-8; D: -; J: TRBJ2-7; CDR3: CASSSIGSGYEQYF; DNA: TGTGCCAGCAGCTCTATAGGGTCAGGATACGAGCAGTACTTC
size: few; V: TRBV5-4; D: -; J: TRBJ2-7; CDR3: CASSLRGGDEQYF; DNA: TGTGCCAGCAGCTTGAGGGGGGGCGACGAGCAGTACTTC
size: -; V: TRBV30; D: TRBD1; J: TRBJ1-2; CDR3: CAWSVGDNNRGRGYTF; DNA: TGTGCCTGGAGTGTTGGTGATAATAACAGGGGGCGCGGCTACACCTTC
size: -; V: TRBV11-3; D: -; J: TRBJ2-5; CDR3: CASSRDGNQETQYF; DNA: TGTGCCAGCAGCCGGGACGGTAACCAAGAGACCCAGTACTTC
size: -; V: TRBV6-6; D: TRBD2; J: TRBJ2-1; CDR3: CASRPPGAGVYNEQFF; DNA: TGTGCCAGCAGGCCACCTGGAGCGGGAGTCTACAATGAGCAGTTCTTC
size: -; V: TRBV7-8; D: TRBD1; J: TRBJ2-2; CDR3: CASSNDRGAGELFF; DNA: TGTGCCAGCAGCAACGACAGGGGGGCCGGGGAGCTGTTTTTT
size: -; V: TRBV14; D: -; J: TRBJ1-2; CDR3: CASSQGRAYGYTF; DNA: TGTGCCAGCAGCCAAGGAAGGGCTTACGGCTACACCTTC
size: -; V: TRBV10-2; D: TRBD1; J: TRBJ1-2; CDR3: CASSRQGDYGYTF; DNA: TGCGCCAGCAGTCGACAGGGGGACTATGGCTACACCTTC
size: -; V: TRBV7-2; D: TRBD2; J: TRBJ2-3; CDR3: CASSLPGTKGAYF; DNA: TGTGCCAGCAGCTTACCCGGGACTAAAGGGGCATATTTT
size: -; V: TRBV28; D: TRBD1; J: TRBJ2-6; CDR3: CASRQGALAGANVLTF; DNA: TGTGCCAGCAGGCAGGGGGCGTTGGCTGGGGCCAACGTCCTGACTTTC
size: -; V: TRBV30; D: TRBD1; J: TRBJ2-5; CDR3: CAWGGQVETQYF; DNA: TGTGCCTGGGGGGGACAGGTGGAGACCCAGTACTTC
size: -; V: TRBV6-1; D: -; J: TRBJ1-2; CDR3: CASSEEAGIAYGYTF; DNA: TGTGCCAGCAGTGAAGAGGCAGGGATCGCCTATGGCTACACCTTC
size: -; V: TRBV6-5; D: -; J: TRBJ2-1; CDR3: CASSQNSFEQFF; DNA: TGTGCCAGCAGTCAAAACAGCTTTGAGCAGTTCTTC
size: -; V: TRBV5-1; D: -; J: TRBJ2-5; CDR3: CASSLARLGAEAYF; DNA: TGCGCCAGCAGCTTGGCTAGGCTAGGGGCAGAGGCGTACTTC
size: few; V: TRBV15; D: -; J: TRBJ2-1; CDR3: CATSRARGDEQFF; DNA: TGTGCCACCAGCAGAGCCAGGGGCGATGAGCAGTTCTTC
size: few; V: TRBV28; D: -; J: TRBJ2-7; CDR3: CASSLVYEQYF; DNA: TGTGCCAGCAGTCTCGTTTACGAGCAGTACTTC
size: -; V: TRBV4-2; D: -; J: TRBJ2-2; CDR3: CASSQENSGNTGELFF; DNA: TGTGCCAGCAGCCAGGAGAACTCCGGGAACACCGGGGAGCTGTTTTTT
size: -; V: TRBV5-5; D: -; J: TRBJ1-3; CDR3: CASSLATGSGNTIYF; DNA: TGTGCCAGCAGCTTGGCGACCGGCTCTGGAAACACCATATATTTT
size: -; V: TRBV7-9; D: TRBD1; J: TRBJ1-3; CDR3: CASSLGLYRGRSGNTIYF; DNA: TGTGCCAGCAGCTTGGGATTATACAGGGGGCGTTCTGGAAACACCATATATTTT
size: few; V: TRBV29-1; D: -; J: TRBJ1-1; CDR3: CSAMNTEAFF; DNA: TGCAGCGCTATGAACACTGAAGCTTTCTTT
size: few; V: TRBV30; D: -; J: TRBJ2-5; CDR3: CARSGEGGQETQYF; DNA: TGTGCCCGATCGGGGGAAGGGGGCCAAGAGACCCAGTACTTC
size: -; V: TRBV10-3; D: -; J: TRBJ2-6; CDR3: CAISGGVSGANVLTF; DNA: TGTGCCATCAGTGGAGGGGTCTCTGGGGCCAACGTCCTGACTTTC
size: -; V: TRBV6-1; D: -; J: TRBJ2-7; CDR3: CASSEMYIYEQYF; DNA: TGTGCCAGCAGTGAAATGTACATTTACGAGCAGTACTTC
size: -; V: TRBV7-2; D: -; J: TRBJ1-2; CDR3: CASSPTRYNGYTF; DNA: TGTGCCAGCAGCCCTACTAGGTACAATGGCTACACCTTC
size: medium-sized; V: TRBV7-2; D: -; J: TRBJ1-5; CDR3: CASSLVRDQPQHF; DNA: TGTGCCAGCAGCTTAGTTAGGGACCAGCCCCAGCATTTT
size: once; V: TRBV28; D: -; J: TRBJ2-7; CDR3: CASSSPGHPTQYEQYF; DNA: TGTGCCAGCAGTTCCCCAGGCCACCCAACCCAATACGAGCAGTACTTC
size: -; V: TRBV30; D: -; J: TRBJ1-1; CDR3: CAWSLTALHPGWTEAFF; DNA: TGTGCCTGGAGTCTCACCGCCCTACACCCTGGGTGGACTGAAGCTTTCTTT
size: -; V: TRBV1; D: -; J: TRBJ2-1; CDR3: CTSSQDKGIAGSNEQFF; DNA: TGCACCAGCAGCCAAGACAAGGGTATAGCGGGCTCCAATGAGCAGTTCTTC
size: -; V: TRBV5-4; D: -; J: TRBJ2-1; CDR3: CASRSLESSYNEQFF; DNA: TGTGCCAGCCGCTCCCTTGAAAGCTCCTACAATGAGCAGTTCTTC
size: -; V: TRBV6-1; D: -; J: TRBJ1-5; CDR3: CASSRGFQPQHF; DNA: TGTGCCAGCAGCCGGGGTTTTCAGCCCCAGCATTTT
size: -; V: TRBV6-5; D: -; J: TRBJ2-3; CDR3: CASSHRTGTDTQYF; DNA: TGTGCCAGCAGTCATAGGACCGGCACAGATACGCAGTATTTT
size: -; V: TRBV6-5; D: TRBD2; J: TRBJ2-5; CDR3: CASSPGWGGKETQYF; DNA: TGTGCCAGCAGTCCTGGGTGGGGGGGTAAAGAGACCCAGTACTTC
size: -; V: TRBV6-1; D: TRBD1; J: TRBJ2-7; CDR3: CASREYTGTGPYEQYF; DNA: TGTGCCAGCAGAGAATATACCGGGACAGGGCCCTACGAGCAGTACTTC
size: -; V: TRBV7-2; D: TRBD1; J: TRBJ1-2; CDR3: CASSLPKGQGQSYTF; DNA: TGTGCCAGCAGCTTACCCAAAGGACAGGGCCAGAGCTACACCTTC
size: -; V: TRBV11-1; D: -; J: TRBJ2-7; CDR3: CASSLGAVPYEQYF; DNA: TGTGCCAGCAGCTTAGGGGCAGTACCCTACGAGCAGTACTTC
size: -; V: TRBV28; D: TRBD1; J: TRBJ1-2; CDR3: CASSLPGQGNYGYTF; DNA: TGTGCCAGCAGTTTACCAGGACAGGGGAACTATGGCTACACCTTC
size: once; V: TRBV4-1; D: TRBD2; J: TRBJ2-1; CDR3: CASSQHPLAGEVYNEQFF; DNA: TGCGCCAGCAGCCAACATCCCTTAGCGGGAGAAGTCTACAATGAGCAGTTCTTC
size: -; V: TRBV6-6; D: -; J: TRBJ1-1; CDR3: CASIRGDGGTEAFF; DNA: TGTGCCAGCATCCGGGGTGACGGGGGCACTGAAGCTTTCTTT
size: -; V: TRBV7-2; D: -; J: TRBJ1-6; CDR3: CASSTQTSGSPLHF; DNA: TGTGCCAGCAGCACTCAGACCTCGGGATCACCCCTCCACTTT
size: few; V: TRBV7-3; D: TRBD2; J: TRBJ2-1; CDR3: CASSQGTSGFPNEQFF; DNA: TGTGCCAGCAGCCAAGGGACTAGCGGCTTCCCGAATGAGCAGTTCTTC
size: -; V: TRBV6-1; D: -; J: TRBJ1-5; CDR3: CASRPGALQPQHF; DNA: TGTGCCAGCAGGCCCGGGGCCTTACAGCCCCAGCATTTT
size: once; V: TRBV5-1; D: -; J: TRBJ2-3; CDR3: CASSPIPGPPSTDTQYF; DNA: TGCGCCAGCAGCCCCATACCGGGTCCCCCCAGTACAGATACGCAGTATTTT
size: -; V: TRBV11-3; D: -; J: TRBJ1-1; CDR3: CASSREGYTEAFF; DNA: TGTGCCAGCAGCAGAGAGGGTTACACTGAAGCTTTCTTT
size: -; V: TRBV6-5; D: TRBD1; J: TRBJ1-1; CDR3: CASSRQGANEAFF; DNA: TGTGCCAGCAGTCGACAGGGGGCGAATGAAGCTTTCTTT
size: -; V: TRBV14; D: -; J: TRBJ2-7; CDR3: CASSQVRGRGVSGEQYF; DNA: TGTGCCAGCAGCCAAGTCCGGGGCAGGGGGGTTTCGGGAGAGCAGTACTTC